Detailed here is one T cell receptor beta chain. Its specificity is unknown. The sample is drawn from a study of cytomegalovirus exposure and HLA in healthy donors. Whole-study results and caveats: Both high specificity and high sensitivity reportedly marked the classifier's diagnosis of cytomegalovirus status.

PCR employed 60 Vbeta and 13 Jbeta primers. Sequencing was performed with immunoSEQ multiplex PCR; in TCRdb, only in-frame clones are kept and a portion is missing. The sample has about 130,000 clones, approximately 73% seen once; the top ten hold around 5%. The length of the CDR3 is 13 residues. CDR1 is SNHLY and CDR2 is FYNNEI in the germline V gene. V was clipped by 7 bases and J by 8 bases, with 12 bases between them. The sequenced sample was PBMCs. The chain couples TRBV2 to TRBJ1-6, with a tentative D call TRBD1 (5 bases). The origin of this receptor is a man in his sixties in good health and CMV-seropositive. The CDR3 region is CASKRGSDSPLHF. In DNA, the CDR3 is TGTGCCAGCAAGCGGGGCTCGGATTCACCCCTCCACTTT. Full variable domain (outside the CDR3, taken from reference TRBV2 and TRBJ1-6): EPEVTQTPSHQVTQMGQEVILRCVPISNHLYFYWYRQILGQKVEFLVSFYNNEISEKSEIFDDQFSVERPDGSNFTLKIRSTKLEDSAMYFCASKRGSDSPLHFGNGTRLTVT.